A single sample is the source of the 20 T cell receptor beta chains below, sequenced in a study of identical twins. TCRdb used MiXCR to reprocess the 5' RACE reads, holding one entry per CDR3 protein. The data show around 490,000 distinct CDR3 sequences, roughly an eighth seen once. These same data were also listed under a study on yellow fever vaccine responses in identical twins.

Material: CD4+ T cells sorted from blood. These receptors all stem from a woman in her late teens or twenties in good health.

The rearrangement links TRBV20-1 to TRBJ2-1; TRBD2 aligns across 8 bases. Germline CDR1 and CDR2: DFQATT and SNEGSKA (reference sequence). Trimming cost V 3 bases and J 10 bases; bases outside gene matches: 17. The CDR3 is 16 amino acids. CDR3: CSASPWDGRAGEEQFF. The CDR3 nucleotides read TGCAGTGCTAGTCCCTGGGACGGGAGGGCCGGGGAGGAGCAGTTCTTC.

Only a few counts were recorded for this clonotype. This chain links TRBV21-1 with TRBJ2-3; the table's D call, TRBD2, was not checked against the DNA. TRBV21-1 is classified as a pseudogene. This CDR3 has 18 residues. CDR3 bases: TGTGCCAGCAGCAAAGGGGCTAGCGGGGGGCGTCGGTCAGATACGCAGTATTTT. Its translation is CASSKGASGGRRSDTQYF.

The V and J genes are TRBV6-1 and TRBJ2-3, with D possibly being TRBD1 (6 bases). The V end lost 7 bases, the J end lost 2 bases, and 13 bases lay between the germline ends. CDR1 MNHNS and CDR2 SASEGT come from the germline V gene. This CDR3 has 14 amino acids. The CDR3 DNA reads TGTGCCAGCACAGGGGCACAGCCCACAGATACGCAGTATTTT. Amino acids: CASTGAQPTDTQYF.

A few counts support this clonotype. This chain links TRBV2 with TRBJ2-4; 7 bases line up with TRBD1. Germline trimming cut 6 bases from V and 6 bases from J; bases unmatched to any gene: 11. The germline V gene encodes CDR1 SNHLY and CDR2 FYNNEI. CDR3 length equals 15 residues. The CDR3 reads CASSVTGTERNIQYF. Here the CDR3 DNA reads TGTGCCAGCAGCGTCACCGGGACAGAAAGAAACATTCAGTACTTC.

The rearrangement uses TRBV5-1 and TRBJ1-1; D is possibly TRBD1 (5 bases). The V end was cut by 7 bases, the J end by 7 bases, with 11 bases between. CDR1 is SGHRS and CDR2 is YFSETQ in the germline V gene. The CDR3 is 11 amino acids. CDR3 coding DNA: TGCGCCAGCCAGATGGGGGTTGAAGCTTTCTTT. This gives the protein CASQMGVEAFF.

This clonotype has only a few counts. This sequence joins TRBV19 and TRBJ2-2, with D perhaps matching TRBD2 (6 bases). In germline, CDR1 is LNHDA, CDR2 SQIVND (reference sequence). V was pared by 7 bases and J by 0 bases, with 15 bases between. This CDR3 has 16 residues. The CDR3 DNA reads as TGTGCCAGTAAGGGGATCAGCGGGTCGAACACCGGGGAGCTGTTTTTT. Amino acid sequence: CASKGISGSNTGELFF.

This clonotype was counted between two and nine times. CDR3 sequence (DNA): TGCGCCAGCAGCGAAATTAAAGAGACCCAGTACTTC. Protein sequence: CASSEIKETQYF. The gene calls are TRBV5-1 and TRBJ2-5; no clear D. Per the germline V gene, CDR1 is SGHRS and CDR2 is YFSETQ. Trimming shortened V by 4 bases and J by 3 bases, and 7 bases separated the two germline ends. The CDR3 covers 12 residues.

This clonotype was found a few times. The chain carries TRBV28 and TRBJ2-3; 10 nucleotides match TRBD2. The length of the CDR3 is 16 residues. Losses at the gene ends were 5 bases for V and 1 base for J; bases not matched to a gene: 6. In germline, CDR1 is MDHEN, CDR2 SYDVKM. This CDR3 is CASSRSGTSGTDTQYF. Here the CDR3 DNA reads TGTGCCAGCAGTCGTTCCGGGACTAGCGGCACAGATACGCAGTATTTT.

This chain uses TRBV20-1 with TRBJ1-2; TRBD1 might be the D (5 bases). This CDR3 comprises 13 residues. The V gene's germline CDR1 is DFQATT and CDR2 SNEGSKA (reference sequence). V was shortened by 7 bases and J by 2 bases, with 14 bases between the two germline ends. The DNA of the CDR3 is TGCAGTGTTAGGGCACAGGCGAACTATGGCTACACCTTC. Amino acids: CSVRAQANYGYTF.

The chain uses TRBV3-1 and TRBJ1-1; D gene ambiguous. Looked up from germline, CDR1 is LGHDT and CDR2 is YNNKEL (reference sequence). The CDR3 covers 16 residues. The V end lost 1 base, the J end lost 8 bases, and 20 bases lay between the germline ends. The CDR3, as DNA: TGTGCCAGCAGCCAAGGGTTCACCAGGCGGCCGCCCGAAGCTTTCTTT. It encodes CASSQGFTRRPPEAFF.

This clonotype was seen at least ten times. This rearrangement joins TRBV12-3 or TRBV12-4 to TRBJ2-1; no definite D call. Trimming cost V 5 bases and J 3 bases, with 11 bases left between them. This CDR3 comprises 14 residues. In DNA, the CDR3 is TGTGCCAGCAGTCAGGACGGAGTCTACAATGAGCAGTTCTTC. Translated, it gives CASSQDGVYNEQFF.

The rearrangement links TRBV10-3 to TRBJ2-5; D may be TRBD1 (6 bases). The length of the CDR3 is 14 residues. Per germline, CDR1 ENHRY and CDR2 SYGVKD. V gave up 4 bases and J gave up 5 bases, with 14 bases separating them. CDR3: CAISGSQGYETQYF. CDR3 in DNA: TGTGCCATCAGTGGTTCTCAGGGGTACGAGACCCAGTACTTC.

In DNA, the CDR3 is TGTGCCAGCAGCCCCCTAGCGGGAGCGTCCGTTCAGTACTTC. Translation: CASSPLAGASVQYF. V usage is TRBV3-1 and J usage is TRBJ2-4; 10 bases agree with TRBD2. The junction had 8 bases not matched to a gene; V was cut back by 4 bases and J by 11 bases. CDR3 length equals 14 residues. Looked up from germline, CDR1 is LGHDT and CDR2 is YNNKEL (reference sequence).

This clonotype was counted a few times. CDR3 region: CSVEGGLVVGYTF. The DNA of the CDR3 is TGCAGCGTTGAGGGGGGGCTCGTAGTAGGCTACACCTTC. The J gene is TRBJ1-2, the V gene TRBV29-1; perhaps TRBD1 as D (6 bases). V lost 3 bases, J lost 8 bases, and 16 bases lay in between. The CDR3 has 13 amino acids. Germline V CDR1 and CDR2: SQVTM, ANQGSEA.

This clonotype was counted a few times. The chain links TRBV10-3 to TRBJ2-3; 9 positions match TRBD2. This CDR3 comprises 16 residues. Losses at the gene ends were 4 bases for V and 0 bases for J; bases not matched to a gene: 5. Germline CDR1 and CDR2: ENHRY and SYGVKD. CDR3 amino acids: CAISVLAGSSTDTQYF. CDR3 DNA: TGTGCCATCAGTGTACTAGCGGGTTCTAGCACAGATACGCAGTATTTT.

This clonotype was observed a handful of times. The chain uses TRBV7-8 and TRBJ2-7, with unresolved D. Germline V gene lookup returns CDR1 SGHVS and CDR2 FQNEAQ. This CDR3 region has 14 residues. V was trimmed by 5 bases and J by 1 base, leaving 12 bases between them. This chain's CDR3 is CASSPRGISYEQYF. The CDR3 DNA sequence: TGTGCCAGCAGCCCTCGCGGTATTTCCTACGAGCAGTACTTC.

This clonotype was seen a few times. The chain recombines TRBV20-1 with TRBJ2-2; D unresolved. The CDR3 is 15 amino acids. Per germline, CDR1 DFQATT and CDR2 SNEGSKA (reference sequence). Trimming pared 0 bases from V and 4 bases from J, leaving 12 bases between. The CDR3 sequence is CSARDVERSTGELFF. The CDR3 DNA is TGCAGTGCTAGAGATGTGGAGAGAAGCACCGGGGAGCTGTTTTTT.

V is TRBV12-3 or TRBV12-4 and J is TRBJ2-7, with TRBD1 matching 11 bases. V lost 5 bases and J lost 3; bases outside the gene matches: 9. This CDR3 region has 16 residues. The CDR3 protein is CASSRTGGARNYEQYF. In nucleotides, the CDR3 is TGTGCCAGCAGTCGGACAGGGGGCGCTAGGAACTACGAGCAGTACTTC.

V and J are TRBV5-8 and TRBJ2-4, with D possibly TRBD2 on 6 matching bases. The V and J ends lost 5 bases and 2 bases respectively, with 17 bases between them. CDR3 length: 16 residues. Germline V gives CDR1 SGHTS, CDR2 YDEGEE. The CDR3 bases are TGTGCCAGCAGATCGGACTACACCTTTACCAAAAACATTCAGTACTTC. Translating gives CASRSDYTFTKNIQYF.

This clonotype was seen only a few times. The chain is built from TRBV20-1 and TRBJ2-5; weak D call: TRBD2 (6 bases). The length of the CDR3 is 17 residues. Germline V gene sequence: CDR1 DFQATT, CDR2 SNEGSKA (reference sequence). V lost 0 bases and J 1 base, leaving 18 bases between the germline ends. This CDR3 reads CSARDLGGRRPQETQYF. The CDR3 DNA is TGCAGTGCTAGAGATCTCGGAGGGAGACGTCCCCAAGAGACCCAGTACTTC.